This paragraph reports one TCR beta chain. The data belong to a study of blood T cell repertoires in COVID-19. Assay used: immunoSEQ multiplex PCR; TCRdb lists only in-frame clones, some missing. The data show almost 200,000 clones, with around 85% seen just once and under 0.95% held by the top ten. Per germline, CDR1 MGHRA and CDR2 YSYEKL. Trimming took 4 bases from V and 2 from J; bases not matched to a gene: 6. The CDR3 has 15 residues. The source of this sequence is a man in his fifties or sixties with COVID-19, enrolled during active disease. The sample taken for sequencing was peripheral blood. The chain has TRBV4-1 and TRBJ2-3, with 7 bases identical to TRBD1. As DNA, the CDR3 is TGCGCCAGCAGCCTACCGGGACAGCTCACAGATACGCAGTATTTT. Protein product: CASSLPGQLTDTQYF.